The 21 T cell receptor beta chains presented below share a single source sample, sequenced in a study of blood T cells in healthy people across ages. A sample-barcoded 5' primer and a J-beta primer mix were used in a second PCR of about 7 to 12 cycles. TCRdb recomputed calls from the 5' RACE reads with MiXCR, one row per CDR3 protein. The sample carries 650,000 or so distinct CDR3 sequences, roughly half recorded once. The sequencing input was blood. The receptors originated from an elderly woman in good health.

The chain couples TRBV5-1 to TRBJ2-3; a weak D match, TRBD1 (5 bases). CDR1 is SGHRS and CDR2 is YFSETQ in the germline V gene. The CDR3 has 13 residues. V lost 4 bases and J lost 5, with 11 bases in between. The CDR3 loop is CASSPRVEDTQYF. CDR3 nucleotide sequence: TGCGCCAGCAGCCCCAGGGTGGAAGATACGCAGTATTTT.

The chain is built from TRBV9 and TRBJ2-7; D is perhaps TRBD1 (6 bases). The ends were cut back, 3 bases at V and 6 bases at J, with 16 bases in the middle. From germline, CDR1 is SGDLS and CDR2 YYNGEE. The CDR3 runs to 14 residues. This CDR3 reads CASSAGHEKGEQYF. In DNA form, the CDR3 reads TGTGCCAGCAGCGCGGGACACGAGAAAGGCGAGCAGTACTTC.

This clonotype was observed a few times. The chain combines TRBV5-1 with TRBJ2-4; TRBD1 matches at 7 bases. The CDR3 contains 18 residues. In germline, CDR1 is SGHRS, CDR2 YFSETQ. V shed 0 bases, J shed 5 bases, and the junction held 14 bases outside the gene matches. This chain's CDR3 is CASSLVRTRGQRENIQYF. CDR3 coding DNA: TGCGCCAGCAGCTTGGTGAGAACGAGGGGACAGAGGGAAAACATTCAGTACTTC.

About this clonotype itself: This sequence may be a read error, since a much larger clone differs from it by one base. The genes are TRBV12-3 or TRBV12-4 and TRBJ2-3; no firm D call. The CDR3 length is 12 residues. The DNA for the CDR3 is TGTGCCAGCAGCTCCAGCGCAGATACGGAGTATTTT. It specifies CASSSSADTEYF.

The CDR3 coding sequence is TGTGCCAGCAGTTTACGAGACCCGGGACAGGGGAATAATGAGCAGTTCTTC. Its translation is CASSLRDPGQGNNEQFF. The rearrangement uses TRBV27 and TRBJ2-1; 10 bases are shared with TRBD1. The CDR3 sequence is 17 residues long. Germline trimming cut 2 bases from V and 7 bases from J; bases unmatched to any gene: 11. Germline values: CDR1 MNHEY, CDR2 SMNVEV (reference sequence).

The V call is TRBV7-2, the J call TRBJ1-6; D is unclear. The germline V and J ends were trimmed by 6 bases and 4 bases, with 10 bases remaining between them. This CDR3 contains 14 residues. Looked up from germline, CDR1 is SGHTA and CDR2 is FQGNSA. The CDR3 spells CASSLFLYNSPLHF. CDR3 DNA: TGTGCCAGCAGTTTATTTCTTTATAATTCACCCCTCCACTTT.

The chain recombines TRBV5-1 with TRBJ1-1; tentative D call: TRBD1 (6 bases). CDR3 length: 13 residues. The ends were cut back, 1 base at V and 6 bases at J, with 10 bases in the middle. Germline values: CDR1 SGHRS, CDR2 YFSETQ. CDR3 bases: TGCGCCAGCAGCTTGCGGGAGGGGGCTGAAGCTTTCTTT. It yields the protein CASSLREGAEAFF.

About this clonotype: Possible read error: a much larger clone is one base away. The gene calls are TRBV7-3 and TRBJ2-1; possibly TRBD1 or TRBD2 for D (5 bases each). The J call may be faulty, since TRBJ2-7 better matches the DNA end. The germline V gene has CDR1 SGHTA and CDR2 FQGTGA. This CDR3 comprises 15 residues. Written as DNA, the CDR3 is TGTGCCAGCAGCTCCGGGACGGCGTCCTACAATGAGCAGTACTTC. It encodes CASSSGTASYNEQYF.

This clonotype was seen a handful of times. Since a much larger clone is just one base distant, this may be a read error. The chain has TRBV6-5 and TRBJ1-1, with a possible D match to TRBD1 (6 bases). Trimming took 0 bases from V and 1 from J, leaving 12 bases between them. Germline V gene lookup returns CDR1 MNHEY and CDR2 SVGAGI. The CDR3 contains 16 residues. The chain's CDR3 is CASSYSARGKNTEAFF. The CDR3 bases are TGTGCCAGCAGTTACTCAGCCAGGGGTAAGAACACTGAAGCTTTCTTT.

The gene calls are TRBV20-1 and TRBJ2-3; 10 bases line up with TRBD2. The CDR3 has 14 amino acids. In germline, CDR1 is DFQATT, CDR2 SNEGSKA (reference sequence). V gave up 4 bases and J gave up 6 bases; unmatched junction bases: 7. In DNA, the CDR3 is TGCAGTGCTACTTCGGGACTAGCGAGCGATACGCAGTATTTT. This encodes CSATSGLASDTQYF.

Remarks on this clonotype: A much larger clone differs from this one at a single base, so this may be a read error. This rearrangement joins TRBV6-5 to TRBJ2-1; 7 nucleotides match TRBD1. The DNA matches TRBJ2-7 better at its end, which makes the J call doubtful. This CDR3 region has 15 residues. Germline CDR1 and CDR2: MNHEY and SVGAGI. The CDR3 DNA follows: TGTGCCGGCAGTTATACAGGGGTTTCCTACAATGAGCAGTACTTC. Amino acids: CAGSYTGVSYNEQYF.

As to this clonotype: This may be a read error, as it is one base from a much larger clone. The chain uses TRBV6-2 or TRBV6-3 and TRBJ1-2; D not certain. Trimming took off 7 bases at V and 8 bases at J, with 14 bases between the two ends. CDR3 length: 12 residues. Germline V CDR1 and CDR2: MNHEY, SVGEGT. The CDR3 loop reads CASNSPGGGYTF. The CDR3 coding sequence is TGTGCCAGCAATTCCCCGGGCGGGGGCTACACCTTC.

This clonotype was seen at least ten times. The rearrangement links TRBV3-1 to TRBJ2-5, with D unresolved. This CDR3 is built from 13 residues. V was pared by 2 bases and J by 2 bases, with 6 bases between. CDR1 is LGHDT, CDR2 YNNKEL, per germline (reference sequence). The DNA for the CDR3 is TGTGCCAGCAGCCAATCAGGTCAAGAGACCCAGTACTTC. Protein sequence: CASSQSGQETQYF.

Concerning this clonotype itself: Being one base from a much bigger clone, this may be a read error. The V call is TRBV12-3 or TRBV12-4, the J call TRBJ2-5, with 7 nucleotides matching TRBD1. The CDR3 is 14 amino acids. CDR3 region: CASRRGPDVETRYF. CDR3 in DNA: TGTGCCAGCAGAAGGGGGCCGGACGTGGAGACCCGGTACTTC.

The DNA for the CDR3 is TGCAGTGCTCAGCCGGGACTAGCCCTAAATGAGCAGTTCTTC. Translating gives CSAQPGLALNEQFF. V and J are TRBV20-1 and TRBJ2-1; 9 bases align to TRBD2. After removal of 5 bases from V and 7 bases from J, the junction contained 9 bases not matched to a gene. The CDR3 totals 14 residues. Germline V lookup: CDR1 DFQATT, CDR2 SNEGSKA (reference sequence).

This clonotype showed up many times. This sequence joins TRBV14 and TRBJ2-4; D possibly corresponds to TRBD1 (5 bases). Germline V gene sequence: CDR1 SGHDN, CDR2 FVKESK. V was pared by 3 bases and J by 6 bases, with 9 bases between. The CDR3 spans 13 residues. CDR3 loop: CASSQAGINIQYF. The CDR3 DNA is TGTGCCAGCAGCCAGGCAGGGATAAACATTCAGTACTTC.

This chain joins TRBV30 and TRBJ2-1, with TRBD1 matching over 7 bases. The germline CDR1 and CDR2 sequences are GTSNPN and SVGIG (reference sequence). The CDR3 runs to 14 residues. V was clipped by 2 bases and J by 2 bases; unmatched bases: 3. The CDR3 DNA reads TGTGCCTGGAGTATGCAGGGGGCCTACAATGAGCAGTTCTTC. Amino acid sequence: CAWSMQGAYNEQFF.

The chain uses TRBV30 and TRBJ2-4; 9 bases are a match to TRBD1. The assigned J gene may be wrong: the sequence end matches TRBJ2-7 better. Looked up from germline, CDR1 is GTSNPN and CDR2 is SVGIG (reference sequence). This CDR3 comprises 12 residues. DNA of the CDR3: TGTGCCTGGGGGACAGGGCGAAGCGAGCAGTACTTC. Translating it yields CAWGTGRSEQYF.

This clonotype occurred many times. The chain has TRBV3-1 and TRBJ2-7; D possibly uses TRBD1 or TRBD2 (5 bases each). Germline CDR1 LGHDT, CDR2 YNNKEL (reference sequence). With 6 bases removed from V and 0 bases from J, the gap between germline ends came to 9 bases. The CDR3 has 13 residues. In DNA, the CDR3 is TGTGCCAGCAGGGCCGGGACCTCCTACGAGCAGTACTTC. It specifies CASRAGTSYEQYF.

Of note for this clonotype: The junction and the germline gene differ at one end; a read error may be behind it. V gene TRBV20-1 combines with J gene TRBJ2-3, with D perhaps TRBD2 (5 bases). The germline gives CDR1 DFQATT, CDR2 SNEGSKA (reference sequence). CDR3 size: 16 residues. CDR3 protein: CSARPRTPRAPDTRYF. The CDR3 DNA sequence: TGCAGTGCTCGGCCCCGGACGCCGAGGGCCCCAGATACGCGGTATTTT.

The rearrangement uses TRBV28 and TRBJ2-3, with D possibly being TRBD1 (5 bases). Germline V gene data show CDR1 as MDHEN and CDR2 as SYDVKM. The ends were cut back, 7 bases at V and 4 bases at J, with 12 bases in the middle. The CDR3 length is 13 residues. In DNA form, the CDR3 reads TGTGCCAGCACCGGCCAGGGCCCAGATACGCAGTATTTT. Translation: CASTGQGPDTQYF.